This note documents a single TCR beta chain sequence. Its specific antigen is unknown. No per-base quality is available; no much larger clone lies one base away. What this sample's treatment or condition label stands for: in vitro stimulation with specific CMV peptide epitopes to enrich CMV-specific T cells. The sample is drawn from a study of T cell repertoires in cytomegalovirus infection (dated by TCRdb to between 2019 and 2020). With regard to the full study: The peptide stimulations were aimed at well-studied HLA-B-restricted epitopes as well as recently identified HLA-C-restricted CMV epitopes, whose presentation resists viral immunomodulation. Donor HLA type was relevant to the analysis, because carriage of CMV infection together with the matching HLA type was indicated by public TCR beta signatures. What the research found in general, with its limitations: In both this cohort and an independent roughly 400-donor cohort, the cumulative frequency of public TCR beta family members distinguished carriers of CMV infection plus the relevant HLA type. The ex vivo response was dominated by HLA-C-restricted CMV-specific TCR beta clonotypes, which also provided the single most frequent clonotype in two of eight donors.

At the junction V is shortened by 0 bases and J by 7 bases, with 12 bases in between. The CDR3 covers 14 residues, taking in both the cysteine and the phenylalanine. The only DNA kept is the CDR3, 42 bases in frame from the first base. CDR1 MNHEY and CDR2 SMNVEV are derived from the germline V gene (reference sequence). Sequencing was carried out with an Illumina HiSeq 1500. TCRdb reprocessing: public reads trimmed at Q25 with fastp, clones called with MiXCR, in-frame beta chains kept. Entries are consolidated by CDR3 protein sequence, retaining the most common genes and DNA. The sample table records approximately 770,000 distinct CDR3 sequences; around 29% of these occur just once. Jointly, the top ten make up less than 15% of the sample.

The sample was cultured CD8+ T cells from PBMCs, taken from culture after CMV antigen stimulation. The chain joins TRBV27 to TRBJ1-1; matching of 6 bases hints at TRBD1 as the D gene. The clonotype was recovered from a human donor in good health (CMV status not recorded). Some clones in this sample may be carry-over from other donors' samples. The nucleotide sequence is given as TGTGCCAGCAGTTTATCCCAGGGGACGGATGAAGCTTTCTTT. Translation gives CASSLSQGTDEAFF.